These T cell receptor beta chains were read from a single sample in a study of glioma-infiltrating T cells after dendritic cell vaccination. TCRdb keeps only in-frame clones here, not all; method: immunoSEQ multiplex PCR. Of about 99,000 clones listed, more than 80% were seen once; the top ten hold approximately 12%. Sequenced material: blood, taken before dendritic cell vaccination. The source is a human donor with glioblastoma. CDR3s include the opening cysteine and the closing phenylalanine or tryptophan. Each record gives: J gene, D gene, V gene, clone size, CDR3 protein, CDR3 DNA. A D gene is named only where the DNA matches it firmly. Size is stated for part of the rows, as once, few or many counts, or as a class when the clone is expanded.

j_call: TRBJ1-2; d_call: .; v_call: TRBV6-5; clone_size: .; cdr3_aa: CASRRGGMDYGYTF; cdr3_nt: TGTGCTAGCAGACGGGGGGGCATGGACTATGGCTACACCTTC
j_call: TRBJ2-3; d_call: .; v_call: TRBV6-5; clone_size: .; cdr3_aa: CASKSGIGTDTQYF; cdr3_nt: TGTGCCAGCAAGTCCGGGATTGGCACAGATACGCAGTATTTT
j_call: TRBJ2-7; d_call: TRBD1; v_call: TRBV18; clone_size: .; cdr3_aa: CASSPGTGVYEQYF; cdr3_nt: TGTGCCAGCTCACCGGGGACAGGGGTCTACGAGCAGTACTTC
j_call: TRBJ1-4; d_call: TRBD1; v_call: TRBV7-9; clone_size: many; cdr3_aa: CASSSYRGKNEKLFF; cdr3_nt: TGTGCCAGCAGCTCCTACAGGGGGAAGAATGAAAAACTGTTTTTT
j_call: TRBJ1-5; d_call: .; v_call: TRBV7-2; clone_size: .; cdr3_aa: CASSLGVGRDQHF; cdr3_nt: TGTGCCAGCAGCTTAGGAGTGGGCAGGGACCAGCATTTT
j_call: TRBJ1-2; d_call: .; v_call: TRBV4-3; clone_size: .; cdr3_aa: CASSRQTTDNYGYTF; cdr3_nt: TGCGCCAGCAGCCGGCAAACGACAGACAACTATGGCTACACCTTC
j_call: TRBJ1-1; d_call: .; v_call: TRBV9; clone_size: few; cdr3_aa: CASSVEEGPTEAFF; cdr3_nt: TGTGCCAGCAGCGTAGAGGAGGGCCCCACTGAAGCTTTCTTT
j_call: TRBJ2-3; d_call: .; v_call: TRBV25-1; clone_size: .; cdr3_aa: CASSVGSTDTQYF; cdr3_nt: TGTGCCAGCAGTGTCGGGAGCACAGATACGCAGTATTTT
j_call: TRBJ2-7; d_call: .; v_call: TRBV27; clone_size: .; cdr3_aa: CASSPSGGPSYEQYF; cdr3_nt: TGTGCCAGCAGTCCCTCGGGGGGCCCTTCCTACGAGCAGTACTTC
j_call: TRBJ2-2; d_call: TRBD1; v_call: TRBV27; clone_size: .; cdr3_aa: CASSLSGQGKNTGELFF; cdr3_nt: TGTGCCAGCAGTTTATCAGGACAGGGCAAGAACACCGGGGAGCTGTTTTTT
j_call: TRBJ2-7; d_call: TRBD1; v_call: TRBV7-2; clone_size: .; cdr3_aa: CASSSENRDRVREQYF; cdr3_nt: TGTGCCAGCAGCTCGGAGAACCGGGACAGGGTTCGTGAGCAGTACTTC
j_call: TRBJ2-1; d_call: .; v_call: TRBV4-3; clone_size: .; cdr3_aa: CASSQGAAGEGDEQFF; cdr3_nt: TGCGCCAGCAGCCAAGGCGCGGCAGGGGAAGGCGATGAGCAGTTCTTC
j_call: TRBJ2-5; d_call: TRBD2; v_call: TRBV5-1; clone_size: .; cdr3_aa: CASSERTSGGWETQYF; cdr3_nt: TGCGCCAGCAGCGAGAGGACTAGCGGGGGTTGGGAGACCCAGTACTTC
j_call: TRBJ1-2; d_call: .; v_call: TRBV6-5; clone_size: .; cdr3_aa: CASSYRLTDKYCGYTF; cdr3_nt: TGTGCCAGCAGTTACCGACTGACAGACAAATACTGTGGCTACACCTTC
j_call: TRBJ2-1; d_call: TRBD2; v_call: TRBV25-1; clone_size: .; cdr3_aa: CASSEAGSASGANEQFF; cdr3_nt: TGTGCCAGCAGTGAGGCGGGGTCGGCTAGCGGGGCGAATGAGCAGTTCTTC
j_call: TRBJ1-4; d_call: .; v_call: TRBV2; clone_size: .; cdr3_aa: CASSERQATNEKLFF; cdr3_nt: TGTGCCAGCAGTGAACGGCAGGCAACTAATGAAAAACTGTTTTTT
j_call: TRBJ2-5; d_call: TRBD2; v_call: TRBV11-3; clone_size: once; cdr3_aa: CASSPRIGGYQETQYF; cdr3_nt: TGTGCCAGCAGCCCGAGGATCGGGGGGTACCAAGAGACCCAGTACTTC
j_call: TRBJ2-3; d_call: .; v_call: TRBV5-1; clone_size: .; cdr3_aa: CASSAGLPTDTQYF; cdr3_nt: TGCGCCAGCAGCGCGGGACTCCCCACAGATACGCAGTATTTT
j_call: TRBJ1-4; d_call: TRBD1; v_call: TRBV19; clone_size: .; cdr3_aa: CASSPGQTNEKLFF; cdr3_nt: TGTGCCAGTAGCCCGGGACAGACCAATGAAAAACTGTTTTTT
j_call: TRBJ2-5; d_call: .; v_call: TRBV11-2; clone_size: once; cdr3_aa: CASSLSGGVGETQYF; cdr3_nt: TGTGCCAGCAGCTTATCGGGCGGGGTTGGGGAGACCCAGTACTTC
j_call: TRBJ2-7; d_call: TRBD2; v_call: TRBV18; clone_size: once; cdr3_aa: CASSPLPTSGGTYEQYF; cdr3_nt: TGTGCCAGCTCACCACTCCCGACTAGCGGGGGAACCTACGAGCAGTACTTC
j_call: TRBJ2-5; d_call: .; v_call: TRBV27; clone_size: .; cdr3_aa: CASSFGGVPAETQYF; cdr3_nt: TGTGCCAGCAGTTTCGGAGGGGTACCGGCCGAGACCCAGTACTTC
j_call: TRBJ2-7; d_call: .; v_call: TRBV7-3; clone_size: .; cdr3_aa: CASSLTGGYEQYF; cdr3_nt: TGTGCCAGCAGCTTAACGGGGGGTTACGAGCAGTACTTC
j_call: TRBJ1-2; d_call: .; v_call: TRBV6-5; clone_size: .; cdr3_aa: CASSRSRSYGYTF; cdr3_nt: TGTGCCAGCAGCAGATCACGGAGCTATGGCTACACCTTC
j_call: TRBJ1-5; d_call: .; v_call: TRBV4-1; clone_size: .; cdr3_aa: CASSQPTRGNQPQHF; cdr3_nt: TGCGCCAGCAGCCAACCGACCCGAGGAAATCAGCCCCAGCATTTT
j_call: TRBJ2-2; d_call: TRBD1; v_call: TRBV18; clone_size: .; cdr3_aa: CASSPRTGDTGELFF; cdr3_nt: TGTGCCAGCTCACCGAGGACAGGGGACACCGGGGAGCTGTTTTTT
j_call: TRBJ1-2; d_call: .; v_call: TRBV30; clone_size: .; cdr3_aa: CAWSALGKDGYTF; cdr3_nt: TGTGCCTGGAGTGCCCTCGGGAAGGATGGCTACACCTTC
j_call: TRBJ2-7; d_call: .; v_call: TRBV15; clone_size: .; cdr3_aa: CATSRERREDYEQYF; cdr3_nt: TGTGCCACCAGCAGAGAGAGGCGCGAGGACTACGAGCAGTACTTC
j_call: TRBJ2-3; d_call: .; v_call: TRBV9; clone_size: .; cdr3_aa: CASSVATGSDTQYF; cdr3_nt: TGTGCCAGCAGCGTAGCTACGGGGTCAGATACGCAGTATTTT
j_call: TRBJ1-1; d_call: .; v_call: TRBV9; clone_size: once; cdr3_aa: CASSPSRGGHWTEAFF; cdr3_nt: TGTGCCAGCAGCCCATCTCGGGGGGGGCACTGGACTGAAGCTTTCTTT
j_call: TRBJ1-4; d_call: TRBD1; v_call: TRBV27; clone_size: .; cdr3_aa: CASSGITGGGEKLFF; cdr3_nt: TGTGCCAGCAGTGGGATTACAGGGGGCGGAGAAAAACTGTTTTTT
j_call: TRBJ1-1; d_call: .; v_call: TRBV11-3; clone_size: .; cdr3_aa: CASSRGSVSTEAFF; cdr3_nt: TGTGCCAGCAGCCGAGGATCTGTCAGCACTGAAGCTTTCTTT
j_call: TRBJ2-1; d_call: TRBD2; v_call: TRBV27; clone_size: .; cdr3_aa: CASSFSGGNEQFF; cdr3_nt: TGTGCCAGCAGTTTTTCGGGGGGGAATGAGCAGTTCTTC
j_call: TRBJ2-2; d_call: .; v_call: TRBV10-3; clone_size: .; cdr3_aa: CAITKEYTGELFF; cdr3_nt: TGTGCCATCACTAAGGAGTACACCGGGGAGCTGTTTTTT
j_call: TRBJ1-2; d_call: TRBD1; v_call: TRBV7-2; clone_size: .; cdr3_aa: CASSSRDREYGYTF; cdr3_nt: TGTGCCAGCAGCTCGCGGGACAGAGAGTATGGCTACACCTTC
j_call: TRBJ2-7; d_call: .; v_call: TRBV4-1; clone_size: .; cdr3_aa: CASSHSSGTGVYEQYF; cdr3_nt: TGCGCCAGCAGCCATTCTAGCGGGACAGGGGTCTACGAGCAGTACTTC
j_call: TRBJ2-7; d_call: .; v_call: TRBV7-9; clone_size: .; cdr3_aa: CASSLDRSYEQYF; cdr3_nt: TGTGCCAGCAGCTTAGACCGGTCGTACGAGCAGTACTTC
j_call: TRBJ1-4; d_call: TRBD1; v_call: TRBV30; clone_size: .; cdr3_aa: CAWRRSTGTGGEKLFF; cdr3_nt: TGTGCCTGGAGAAGAAGTACCGGGACAGGGGGGGAAAAACTGTTTTTT
j_call: TRBJ1-2; d_call: TRBD1; v_call: TRBV18; clone_size: .; cdr3_aa: CASSPLQGALGYTF; cdr3_nt: TGTGCCAGCTCACCGCTGCAGGGGGCCTTGGGCTACACCTTC
j_call: TRBJ1-2; d_call: TRBD1; v_call: TRBV5-4; clone_size: .; cdr3_aa: CASSLYGTGLNGYTF; cdr3_nt: TGTGCCAGCAGCTTGTATGGGACAGGCCTCAATGGCTACACCTTC
j_call: TRBJ1-1; d_call: .; v_call: TRBV27; clone_size: .; cdr3_aa: CASTTGPGTEAFF; cdr3_nt: TGTGCCAGCACCACAGGCCCTGGCACTGAAGCTTTCTTT
j_call: TRBJ2-7; d_call: .; v_call: TRBV6-5; clone_size: .; cdr3_aa: CASSEGQPYEQYF; cdr3_nt: TGTGCCAGCAGTGAGGGACAACCCTACGAGCAGTACTTC
j_call: TRBJ1-6; d_call: .; v_call: TRBV5-1; clone_size: once; cdr3_aa: CASSFYSFNSPLHF; cdr3_nt: TGCGCCAGCAGCTTTTACAGTTTTAATTCACCCCTCCACTTT